Listed below are T cell receptor beta chains from one sample, sequenced in a study of Graves' ophthalmopathy and Graves' hyperthyroidism. TCRdb processed the multiplex PCR reads anew with MiXCR; each CDR3 protein has one entry. The table has approximately 330,000 distinct CDR3 sequences, about a sixth seen once. Sequenced sample: peripheral blood. These receptors were taken from an adult man with Graves' ophthalmopathy. Both conserved end residues are part of each CDR3. Fields, in order: J gene, clone size, V gene, CDR3 protein. Not all rows give a size; the values are once, few, many and, for expanded clones, a class.

>TRBJ2-5|NA|TRBV15
CATSRGNQETQYF
>TRBJ1-2|NA|TRBV11-2
CAWDRRNYGYTF
>TRBJ1-1|many|TRBV27
CASSIPGTAEAFF
>TRBJ1-3|many|TRBV4-1
CASSQGDRGSGNTIYF
>TRBJ2-2|many|TRBV27
CASSWGTGELFF
>TRBJ1-1|many|TRBV15
CATSLGGSNTEAFF
>TRBJ2-5|NA|TRBV29-1
CSVEGGQGSLIFQETQYF
>TRBJ2-4|NA|TRBV7-6
CASSLGGPQNIQYF
>TRBJ2-5|few|TRBV13
CASSPRTGVETQYF
>TRBJ1-6|many|TRBV12-3/TRBV12-4
CASSYGSYNSPLHF
>TRBJ2-5|many|TRBV4-2
CASSPPRGSPYF
>TRBJ2-7|NA|TRBV6-2/TRBV6-3
CASSLTELGEQYF
>TRBJ2-7|many|TRBV20-1
CSARGGGVLEQYF
>TRBJ2-1|many|TRBV30
CAWSSGSSYNEQFF
>TRBJ1-5|many|TRBV6-2/TRBV6-3
CASSYPEIGGVKPQHF
>TRBJ2-5|many|TRBV4-3
CASSQTSEYQETQYF
>TRBJ1-5|many|TRBV11-2
CASSSKTGRSNQPQHF
>TRBJ1-5|many|TRBV5-1
CASSPQGKSNQPQHF
>TRBJ2-7|many|TRBV11-2
CASSSDRVNEQYF
>TRBJ2-7|many|TRBV19
CASSIRTANAAYEQYF
>TRBJ1-1|many|TRBV12-3/TRBV12-4
CASSRIGGTEAFF
>TRBJ2-5|many|TRBV5-1
CASSLTPSGGALQTQYF
>TRBJ2-6|many|TRBV6-2/TRBV6-3
CASSYSDSGANVLTF
>TRBJ2-7|many|TRBV4-1
CASSQLGGKYEQYF
>TRBJ2-7|many|TRBV12-3/TRBV12-4
CASRGGQGSYEQYF
>TRBJ2-7|many|TRBV12-3/TRBV12-4
CASTSRRTGGEQYF
>TRBJ2-5|many|TRBV30
CAWSVSVETQYF
>TRBJ2-5|few|TRBV12-3/TRBV12-4
CASSLVTSGETQYF
>TRBJ2-2|many|TRBV5-1
CASTNAGEEAGELFF
>TRBJ2-7|many|TRBV30
CAWSDTSYEQYF
>TRBJ1-5|many|TRBV28
CASSFAGLGNQPQHF
>TRBJ2-7|many|TRBV20-1
CSASIWAGGPEQYF
>TRBJ2-7|many|TRBV28
CASRGTDTYEQYF
>TRBJ2-2|many|TRBV6-5
CASSYATLTGELFF
>TRBJ2-5|many|TRBV2
CASSAGQAGGETQYF
>TRBJ1-1|few|TRBV4-2
CASSQVDLNTEAFF
>TRBJ2-5|many|TRBV11-3
CASSLGSQGAETQYF
>TRBJ2-5|many|TRBV28
CASSLIVGRGRRETQYF
>TRBJ1-2|few|TRBV11-1
CASSLPLIGQGLYGYTF
>TRBJ1-3|NA|TRBV12-3/TRBV12-4
CASSAGGGSGNAIYF
>TRBJ2-7|many|TRBV6-2/TRBV6-3
CASSYSGAAYEQYF
>TRBJ2-7|many|TRBV3-1
CASSQPSPTGTYEQYF
>TRBJ1-1|many|TRBV6-2/TRBV6-3
CASSDVSPNTEAFF
>TRBJ2-1|many|TRBV20-1
CSASLAGGGGNNEQFF
>TRBJ1-5|many|TRBV9
CASSVDSAVHQPQHF
>TRBJ1-2|many|TRBV12-3/TRBV12-4
CASSEQGALDYGYTF
>TRBJ1-1|many|TRBV7-8
CASSLAAGGTGTEAFF
>TRBJ2-5|few|TRBV7-9
CASSVTGGLSRETQYF
>TRBJ2-7|many|TRBV6-2/TRBV6-3
CASKRPGQGAYEQYF
>TRBJ2-7|NA|TRBV6-2/TRBV6-3
CASSPFSGSPNEQYF
>TRBJ2-2|many|TRBV24-1
CATSDLHTSGSSRSGELFF
>TRBJ2-5|many|TRBV9
CASSARGGANQETQYF
>TRBJ2-5|many|TRBV4-1
CASSAGSAGEGETQYF
>TRBJ2-5|many|TRBV11-2
CASSFGAIQETQYF
>TRBJ1-6|many|TRBV12-3/TRBV12-4
CASSPKLGGQSYNSPLHF
>TRBJ1-2|many|TRBV30
CAWSVLGFDGYTF
>TRBJ2-5|many|TRBV20-1
CSARSNVLGYQETQYF
>TRBJ2-2|many|TRBV2
CASTGLAGEKGGELFF
>TRBJ1-1|many|TRBV5-1
CASRGGTSTNTEAFF
>TRBJ1-5|many|TRBV6-1
CASSDRGRGNQPQHF